The 23 T cell receptor beta chains below come from one sample, sequenced in a study of blood T cell repertoires in COVID-19. Assay used: immunoSEQ multiplex PCR; TCRdb lists only in-frame clones, some missing. The repertoire includes fewer than 400,000 clones, roughly nine tenths of them detected once, and about a fifth sits in the top ten. Specimen: PBMCs or T cells enriched from blood (not recorded which). These receptors came from a woman under 40 who had recovered from COVID-19.

This clone has more than one count but fewer than ten. The rearrangement joins TRBV6-1 to TRBJ2-1; 8 bases line up with TRBD1. V was clipped by 4 bases and J by 3 bases; unmatched bases: 8. This CDR3 contains 16 residues. Germline CDR1 is MNHNS and CDR2 is SASEGT. This chain's CDR3 is CASSAGAGGYYNEQFF. The CDR3 nucleotides are TGTGCCAGCAGTGCTGGGGCAGGGGGCTACTACAATGAGCAGTTCTTC.

The chain uses TRBV2 and TRBJ2-7; 8 bases align to TRBD1. Germline trimming cut 1 base from V and 4 bases from J; bases unmatched to any gene: 6. CDR3 length: 15 amino acids. CDR1 is SNHLY, CDR2 FYNNEI, per germline. CDR3 sequence (DNA): TGTGCCAGCAGTGAAGGGGCAGGGGGCCTGTACGAGCAGTACTTC. Protein sequence: CASSEGAGGLYEQYF.

The chain couples TRBV25-1 to TRBJ1-4, with TRBD1 matching over 7 bases. CDR1 and CDR2 from the germline V gene are MGHDK and SYGVNS. The CDR3 is 15 residues long. V gave up 2 bases and J gave up 8 bases; unmatched junction bases: 8. The CDR3 DNA reads as TGTGCCAGCAGTGAAAATACAGGGGTTCGGGAAAAACTGTTTTTT. Protein product: CASSENTGVREKLFF. The whole variable domain, remainder taken from reference TRBV25-1 and TRBJ1-4, is EADIYQTPRYLVIGTGKKITLECSQTMGHDKMYWYQQDPGMELHLIHYSYGVNSTEKGDLSSESTVSRIRTEHFPLTLESARPSHTSQYLCASSENTGVREKLFFGSGTQLSVL.

This clone has a single count. The V call is TRBV9, the J call TRBJ2-3, with 7 bases matching TRBD1. The length of the CDR3 is 20 residues. Trimming cost V 3 bases and J 0 bases; bases outside gene matches: 19. CDR1 and CDR2 from the germline V gene are SGDLS and YYNGEE. Here the CDR3 DNA reads TGTGCCAGCAGCGAGACTTTGACAGGGACCCTAGGGGGTAGCACAGATACGCAGTATTTT. This codes for CASSETLTGTLGGSTDTQYF. Together with reference TRBV9 and TRBJ2-3, the CDR3 gives the full variable domain: DSGVTQTPKHLITATGQRVTLRCSPRSGDLSVYWYQQSLDQGLQFLIQYYNGEERAKGNILERFSAQQFPDLHSELNLSSLELGDSALYFCASSETLTGTLGGSTDTQYFGPGTRLTVL.

The CDR3 nucleotides read TGTGCCAGTAAGGCGCTACGGGGGAGGGCTTTCTTT. Translated: CASKALRGRAFF. The chain employs TRBV28 and TRBJ1-1; a possible D gene is TRBD1 (5 bases). The CDR3 covers 12 residues. The germline V gene encodes CDR1 MDHEN and CDR2 SYDVKM. V lost 9 bases to trimming and J lost 11 bases, with 19 bases between them.

This chain connects TRBV2 to TRBJ1-4; 7 nucleotides agree with TRBD1. In germline, CDR1 is SNHLY, CDR2 FYNNEI. The CDR3 is 16 residues long. J gave up 0 bases and V 6 bases, and 7 bases lay outside the gene matches. CDR3 coding DNA: TGTGCCAGCAGGGACAGGAACTTAGCAACTAATGAAAAACTGTTTTTT. This encodes CASRDRNLATNEKLFF. The whole variable domain, filled in from reference TRBV2 and TRBJ1-4, reads EPEVTQTPSHQVTQMGQEVILRCVPISNHLYFYWYRQILGQKVEFLVSFYNNEISEKSEIFDDQFSVERPDGSNFTLKIRSTKLEDSAMYFCASRDRNLATNEKLFFGSGTQLSVL.

The CDR3 spells CASSQDFIAGVADTQYF. DNA of the CDR3: TGTGCCAGCAGCCAAGATTTCATAGCGGGGGTAGCAGATACGCAGTATTTT. The rearrangement uses TRBV4-2 and TRBJ2-3, with TRBD2 identical over 9 bases. CDR1 is LGHNA, CDR2 YNFKEQ, per germline. V trimming: 0 bases; J trimming: 4 bases; junction bases outside the gene matches: 8. CDR3 length equals 17 residues.

The chain combines TRBV9 with TRBJ1-1, with D unresolved. The CDR3 sequence is 15 residues long. Germline CDR1 is SGDLS and CDR2 is YYNGEE. V was cut by 0 bases and J by 8 bases, with 17 bases left in between. The CDR3 DNA is TGTGCCAGCAGCGTAGGGGTTTCGGGGAGCACCGAAGCTTTCTTT. Translation gives CASSVGVSGSTEAFF.

The chain uses TRBV6-1 and TRBJ1-2; D gene ambiguous. The germline V gene encodes CDR1 MNHNS and CDR2 SASEGT. CDR3 length equals 14 residues. Between the trimmed V and J ends, which lost 0 bases and 7 bases, there was a span of 12 bases. CDR3 nucleotide sequence: TGTGCCAGCAGTGAAGCCGGGATTGTGGCTGGCTACACCTTC. Translation gives CASSEAGIVAGYTF.

The chain has TRBV18 and TRBJ1-5; 8 bases fit TRBD1. The germline V gene has CDR1 KGHSH and CDR2 LQKENI. J was trimmed by 1 base and V by 2 bases; bases with no gene match: 10. CDR3 size: 18 residues. CDR3 DNA sequence: TGTGCCAGCTCACCAAGGTTTGGACAGGGAGGAAGCAATCAGCCCCAGCATTTT. Amino acids: CASSPRFGQGGSNQPQHF.

The chain is built from TRBV27 and TRBJ1-4; 7 positions match TRBD1. Germline V lookup: CDR1 MNHEY, CDR2 SMNVEV (reference sequence). The CDR3 loop spans 17 amino acids. The ends lost 5 bases at V and 0 bases at J; junction bases unmatched: 9. CDR3 region: CASSPDRSGATNEKLFF. The CDR3 bases are TGTGCCAGCAGTCCGGACAGGTCAGGAGCAACTAATGAAAAACTGTTTTTT.

The V gene is TRBV21-1, the J gene TRBJ2-1; the D call in the table, TRBD2, was not verified against the DNA. TRBV21-1 is a listed pseudogene. The CDR3 sequence is 15 residues long. CDR3 loop: CASLTRSGAYNEQFF. The CDR3 nucleotides are TGTGCCAGCCTAACTCGGAGCGGAGCATACAATGAGCAGTTCTTC.

The V gene is TRBV3-1 (or the pseudogene TRBV3-2), the J gene TRBJ1-5, with D perhaps TRBD1 (5 bases). Germline CDR1 is LGHDT and CDR2 is YNNKEL (reference sequence). CDR3 length: 15 residues. The germline V and J ends were trimmed by 4 bases and 7 bases, with 17 bases remaining between them. The chain's CDR3 is CASSRGERDGQPQHF. DNA of the CDR3: TGTGCCAGCAGCCGCGGGGAGCGGGACGGGCAGCCCCAGCATTTT.

This sequence joins TRBV3-1 (or the pseudogene TRBV3-2) and TRBJ1-4; 9 nucleotides match TRBD1. CDR1 and CDR2 (germline): LGHDT, YNNKEL (reference sequence). V trimming: 3 bases; J trimming: 5 bases; junction bases outside the gene matches: 10. The CDR3 contains 17 residues. CDR3 nucleotide sequence: TGTGCCAGCAGCCAGGTTCCACAGGGGGCCCAAAATGAAAAACTGTTTTTT. This sequence encodes CASSQVPQGAQNEKLFF.

This chain links TRBV10-3 with TRBJ2-2; possibly TRBD1 for D (7 bases). V was cut by 6 bases and J by 7 bases, with 15 bases left in between. Germline V gene data show CDR1 as ENHRY and CDR2 as SYGVKD. This CDR3 has 14 residues. The CDR3 coding sequence is TGTGCCATCAGCTACAGGGGACTTGACGGGGAGCTGTTTTTT. Translating it yields CAISYRGLDGELFF.

In DNA form, the CDR3 reads TGTGCCAGCAGCTTAGATCCAGGGGTCTACGAGCAGTACTTC. It encodes CASSLDPGVYEQYF. The V gene is TRBV11-2, the J gene TRBJ2-7, with a tentative D call TRBD1 (6 bases). Germline loops: CDR1 SGHAT, CDR2 FQNNGV. CDR3 length equals 14 residues. Trimming took off 0 bases at V and 3 bases at J, with 9 bases between the two ends.

V is TRBV7-3 and J is TRBJ2-3; D gene uncertain. Germline loops: CDR1 SGHTA, CDR2 FQGTGA. The CDR3 is made up of 12 amino acids. Deletions cut 5 bases from V and 4 bases from J, with 7 bases between. CDR3 protein: CASSPNSDTQYF. CDR3 in DNA: TGTGCCAGCAGCCCGAACTCAGATACGCAGTATTTT.

The chain joins TRBV28 to TRBJ2-7; 10 nucleotides align to TRBD2. CDR1 and CDR2 from the germline V gene are MDHEN and SYDVKM. The V segment lost 2 bases and the J segment 3 bases; nucleotides outside the gene matches: 4. The CDR3 has 15 residues. In DNA, the CDR3 is TGTGCCAGCAGTTTAATAGCGGGGGGTAACTACGAGCAGTACTTC. Translating it yields CASSLIAGGNYEQYF.

J is TRBJ1-4 and V is TRBV9; D gene uncertain. Germline CDR1 and CDR2: SGDLS and YYNGEE. The CDR3 covers 15 residues. Trimming cost V 0 bases and J 7 bases, with 13 bases left between them. The CDR3 spells CASSVDGLAGEKLFF. CDR3 nucleotides: TGTGCCAGCAGCGTAGACGGCCTGGCAGGTGAAAAACTGTTTTTT.

The V and J genes are TRBV9 and TRBJ2-3; the D gene is possibly TRBD2 (6 bases). Germline-derived CDR1 and CDR2 are SGDLS and YYNGEE. Trimming cost V 2 bases and J 2 bases, with 15 bases left between them. The CDR3 spans 16 residues. Here the CDR3 DNA reads TGTGCCAGCAGCGTTGGTGTTAGCGGACTCACAGATACGCAGTATTTT. Translated, it gives CASSVGVSGLTDTQYF. The full variable domain, in which reference TRBV9 and TRBJ2-3 provide the parts outside the CDR3, is DSGVTQTPKHLITATGQRVTLRCSPRSGDLSVYWYQQSLDQGLQFLIQYYNGEERAKGNILERFSAQQFPDLHSELNLSSLELGDSALYFCASSVGVSGLTDTQYFGPGTRLTVL.

CDR3 coding DNA: TGTGCCAGCAGCTTACGAGGTGATCAGCCCCAGCATTTT. The encoded protein is CASSLRGDQPQHF. V usage is TRBV5-8 and J usage is TRBJ1-5; no clear D. Germline V gives CDR1 SGHTS, CDR2 YDEGEE. CDR3 length: 13 amino acids. V was trimmed by 2 bases and J by 5 bases, leaving 8 bases between them. Supplemented by reference TRBV5-8 and TRBJ1-5, the full variable domain reads EAGVTQSPTHLIKTRGQQATLRCSPISGHTSVYWYQQALGLGLQFLLWYDEGEERNRGNFPPRFSGRQFPNYSSELNVNALELEDSALYLCASSLRGDQPQHFGDGTRLSIL.

V is TRBV7-2 and J is TRBJ2-1; 8 bases align to TRBD2. Germline CDR1 reads SGHTA; CDR2 reads FQGNSA. The CDR3 contains 15 residues. The V and J ends lost 8 bases and 7 bases, in that order; junction bases with no gene match: 13. The CDR3 nucleotides are TGTGCCAGCGGTCGTCAAGCGGGGGTAGGTAATGAGCAGTTCTTC. It translates to CASGRQAGVGNEQFF.

J is TRBJ2-5 and V is TRBV7-9, with 7 bases matching TRBD1. V shed 7 bases and J 5 bases; nucleotides not matched to a gene: 16. CDR1 SEHNR and CDR2 FQNEAQ come from the germline V gene (reference sequence). This CDR3 is 16 amino acids long. For the CDR3, the DNA is TGTGCCAGCACGGGATCAAAGACAGGGATCGGGGAGACCCAGTACTTC. Protein sequence: CASTGSKTGIGETQYF.